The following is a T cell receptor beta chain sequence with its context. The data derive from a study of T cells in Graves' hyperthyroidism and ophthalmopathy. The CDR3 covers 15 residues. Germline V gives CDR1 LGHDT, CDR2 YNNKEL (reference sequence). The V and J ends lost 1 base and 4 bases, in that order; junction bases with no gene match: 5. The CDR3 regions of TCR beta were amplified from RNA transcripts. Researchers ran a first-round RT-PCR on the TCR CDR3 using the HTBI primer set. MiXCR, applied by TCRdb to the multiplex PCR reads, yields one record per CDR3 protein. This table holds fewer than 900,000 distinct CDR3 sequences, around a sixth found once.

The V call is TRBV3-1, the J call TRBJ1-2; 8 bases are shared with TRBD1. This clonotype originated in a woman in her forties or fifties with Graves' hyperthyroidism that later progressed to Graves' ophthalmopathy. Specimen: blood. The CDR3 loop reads CASSQGQGWAYGYTF. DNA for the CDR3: TGTGCCAGCAGCCAAGGACAGGGGTGGGCCTATGGCTACACCTTC. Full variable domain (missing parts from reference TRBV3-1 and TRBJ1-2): DTAVSQTPKYLVTQMGNDKSIKCEQNLGHDTMYWYKQDSKKFLKIMFSYNNKELIINETVPNRFSPKSPDKAHLNLHINSLELGDSAVYFCASSQGQGWAYGYTFGSGTRLTVV.